The 18 T cell receptor beta chains below come from one sample, sequenced in a study of a mutant IDH1 vaccine in newly diagnosed glioma (dated by TCRdb to the early 2020s). Libraries were built with the immunoSEQ multiplex PCR assay. TCRdb re-hosts the immuneACCESS table, in-frame sequences only. Its copies lack some clones; in the studies checked, an unresolved V gene accounts for under half of them, and the cause for the rest is not known. Here the sample has roughly 61,000 clones; approximately 80% occur a single time. Around 6.5% of the sample comes from the top ten. These receptors' antigens are unknown. The time point label here, explained by the study, means: week 11, during vaccination. Every vaccine dose consisted of 300 ug of a 20-mer mutant IDH1 peptide in Montanide, administered subcutaneously together with topical imiquimod. Sequenced here: PBMCs, sampled from a glioma patient whose treatment included an IDH1 peptide vaccine. These TCRs come from a man in his forties or fifties with glioma.

This clone is a singleton in its sample. This chain uses TRBV27 with TRBJ2-7, with D possibly TRBD2 on 7 matching bases. Between the trimmed V and J ends, which lost 3 bases and 3 bases, there was a span of 12 bases. CDR3 size: 14 residues. The germline gives CDR1 MNHEY, CDR2 SMNVEV (reference sequence). The CDR3 nucleotides read TGTGCCAGCAGTTTTAGGGGGGGGGACTACGAGCAGTACTTC. Translation: CASSFRGGDYEQYF.

The chain joins TRBV6-1 to TRBJ2-7; no clear D gene. Germline V gives CDR1 MNHNS, CDR2 SASEGT. The CDR3 loop spans 14 amino acids. The CDR3 DNA sequence: TGTACCTACGCATCGCCACGACCCCCCTACGAGCAGTACTTC. It translates to CTYASPRPPYEQYF.

CDR3 DNA sequence: TGCGCCAGCAGCTTACAGACTAACTATGGCTACACCTTC. Residues: CASSLQTNYGYTF. The chain is built from TRBV5-1 and TRBJ1-2; no firm D call. CDR3 length equals 13 residues. Germline CDR1 is SGHRS and CDR2 is YFSETQ. The V end was cut by 2 bases, the J end by 0 bases, with 5 bases between.

The chain recombines TRBV7-6 with TRBJ2-7; 11 bases map to TRBD1. CDR3 length: 15 amino acids. Germline V gene sequence: CDR1 SGHVS, CDR2 FNYEAQ. V dropped 5 bases and J dropped 4; count of bases not matched to a gene: 7. In nucleotides, the CDR3 is TGTGCCAGCAGCCTAGGGGGACAGGGGGTATACGAGCAGTACTTC. Its translation: CASSLGGQGVYEQYF.

The genes are TRBV5-1 and TRBJ1-1, with 7 bases matching TRBD1. From germline, CDR1 is SGHRS and CDR2 YFSETQ. The CDR3 has 15 residues. With 3 bases clipped from V and 3 bases from J, the junction kept 8 bases outside the gene matches. The CDR3 bases are TGCGCCAGCAGCTCCGGACAGGAGGTGGACACTGAAGCTTTCTTT. This gives the protein CASSSGQEVDTEAFF.

V is TRBV25-1 and J is TRBJ2-1; the D gene is possibly TRBD2 (6 bases). V gave up 3 bases and J gave up 0 bases, with 18 bases separating them. CDR3 length: 18 residues. Per germline, CDR1 MGHDK and CDR2 SYGVNS. DNA for the CDR3: TGTGCCAGCAGTGAGGCGCTTCGTGCGGGGTTCTCCTACAATGAGCAGTTCTTC. It is translated as CASSEALRAGFSYNEQFF. Supplemented by reference TRBV25-1 and TRBJ2-1, the full variable domain reads EADIYQTPRYLVIGTGKKITLECSQTMGHDKMYWYQQDPGMELHLIHYSYGVNSTEKGDLSSESTVSRIRTEHFPLTLESARPSHTSQYLCASSEALRAGFSYNEQFFGPGTRLTVL.

This clone appeared once. The chain uses TRBV9 and TRBJ1-3; D gene ambiguous. The CDR3 extends over 14 amino acids. The germline CDR1 and CDR2 sequences are SGDLS and YYNGEE. Deletions cut 6 bases from V and 1 base from J, with 11 bases between. CDR3 nucleotides: TGTGCCAGCACCGGGCGGGAATCTGGAAACACCATATATTTT. Amino acids: CASTGRESGNTIYF.

The DNA for the CDR3 is TGTGCCAGCAGCTTGGCCGGGACACTCCAAGAGACCCAGTACTTC. Encoded protein: CASSLAGTLQETQYF. The chain joins TRBV5-6 to TRBJ2-5; a possible D gene is TRBD1 (6 bases). Germline CDR1 and CDR2: SGHDT and YYEEEE. V was clipped by 0 bases and J by 1 base, with 10 bases between them. CDR3 length: 15 amino acids.

This clone was observed a few times. The chain uses TRBV30 and TRBJ1-5; TRBD1 agrees at 8 bases. The ends lost 1 base at V and 3 bases at J; junction bases unmatched: 5. The germline gives CDR1 GTSNPN, CDR2 SVGIG (reference sequence). The CDR3 totals 15 residues. The CDR3 sequence: CAWSAHRGSNQPQHF. The CDR3 coding sequence is TGTGCCTGGAGTGCCCACAGGGGGTCCAATCAGCCCCAGCATTTT.

V usage is TRBV14 and J usage is TRBJ2-5; 11 bases map to TRBD2. The V gene's germline CDR1 is SGHDN and CDR2 FVKESK. V was clipped by 5 bases and J by 2 bases; unmatched bases: 4. The CDR3 covers 15 residues. The CDR3 bases are TGTGCCAGCAGCGTGGGACTAGCGGTTCAAGAGACCCAGTACTTC. Translating it yields CASSVGLAVQETQYF.

V is TRBV6-1 and J is TRBJ1-1; D unclear. Germline V CDR1 and CDR2: MNHNS, SASEGT. CDR3 length equals 13 residues. The V end lost 8 bases, the J end lost 4 bases, and 14 bases lay between the germline ends. Written as DNA, the CDR3 is TGTGCCAGCCGAGAACAGACACGCACTGAAGCTTTCTTT. As protein: CASREQTRTEAFF.

CDR3: CASSVSFRDEQYF. The CDR3 nucleotides are TGTGCCAGCAGTGTATCCTTCCGGGACGAGCAGTACTTC. V is TRBV6-4 and J is TRBJ2-7; unclear D gene. CDR3 size: 13 residues. Germline loops: CDR1 MRHNA, CDR2 SNTAGT. V lost 4 bases, J lost 5 bases, and 12 bases lay in between.

In its sample, this clone was seen a few times. The chain joins TRBV9 to TRBJ1-1; D unclear. This CDR3 spans 13 amino acids. CDR1 and CDR2 from the germline V gene are SGDLS and YYNGEE. Trimming took off 2 bases at V and 3 bases at J, with 8 bases between the two ends. This CDR3 is CASSVTGHTEAFF. For the CDR3, the DNA is TGTGCCAGCAGCGTGACCGGGCACACTGAAGCTTTCTTT. The full variable domain, completed using reference TRBV9 and TRBJ1-1, is DSGVTQTPKHLITATGQRVTLRCSPRSGDLSVYWYQQSLDQGLQFLIQYYNGEERAKGNILERFSAQQFPDLHSELNLSSLELGDSALYFCASSVTGHTEAFFGQGTRLTVV.

The rearrangement links TRBV18 to TRBJ2-2; no reliable D call. Trimming cost V 2 bases and J 4 bases, with 5 bases left between them. The germline CDR1 and CDR2 sequences are KGHSH and LQKENI. CDR3 size: 13 residues. In nucleotides, the CDR3 is TGTGCCAGCTCACCAAGTATCACCGGGGAGCTGTTTTTT. This codes for CASSPSITGELFF.

The chain combines TRBV5-6 with TRBJ2-2, with 8 bases that match TRBD2. V gave up 1 base and J gave up 5 bases; unmatched junction bases: 7. Germline values: CDR1 SGHDT, CDR2 YYEEEE. The CDR3 consists of 16 residues. CDR3 bases: TGTGCCAGCAGCTTGCCCGGGGGGGGAAGAACCGGGGAGCTGTTTTTT. Translated, it gives CASSLPGGGRTGELFF.

The chain recombines TRBV4-2 with TRBJ2-6; D not resolved. CDR1 and CDR2 (germline): LGHNA, YNFKEQ. The CDR3 sequence is 16 residues long. V lost 0 bases and J lost 4, with 10 bases in between. Written as DNA, the CDR3 is TGTGCCAGCAGCCAAGATCTAGTGGGGGGGGCCAACGTCCTGACTTTC. Its protein product is CASSQDLVGGANVLTF.

The chain employs TRBV7-9 and TRBJ2-5; 10 bases are shared with TRBD2. Germline lookup yields CDR1 SEHNR and CDR2 FQNEAQ (reference sequence). The CDR3 is 16 amino acids. Trimming removed 1 base from V and 1 base from J; junction bases left unmatched: 3. The CDR3 sequence is CASSLGAGGLQETQYF. The CDR3 nucleotides are TGTGCCAGCAGCTTAGGAGCGGGGGGGCTCCAAGAGACCCAGTACTTC. Based on the CDR3 plus reference TRBV7-9 and TRBJ2-5, the full variable domain is DTGVSQNPRHKITKRGQNVTFRCDPISEHNRLYWYRQTLGQGPEFLTYFQNEAQLEKSRLLSDRFSAERPKGSFSTLEIQRTEQGDSAMYLCASSLGAGGLQETQYFGPGTRLLVL.

This rearrangement joins TRBV19 to TRBJ2-6; perhaps TRBD2 as D (6 bases). Germline CDR1 and CDR2: LNHDA and SQIVND (reference sequence). The CDR3 totals 14 residues. Trimming shortened V by 10 bases and J by 4 bases, and 14 bases separated the two germline ends. The CDR3 protein is CATSGTYGANVLTF. The CDR3, as DNA: TGTGCCACTTCGGGGACTTACGGGGCCAACGTCCTGACTTTC.